This TCR beta chain was observed in a study of tumor and adjacent non-tumor tissue in lung cancer listed by TCRdb under 2018. Study-level background: The cohort included about a dozen adenocarcinoma, 2 squamous cell carcinoma and 1 small cell lung cancer patients. The roughly 15 enrolled patients, of whom 10 were men and 5 were women, were aged about 31 to 85 years and were diagnosed with TNM stage I to III disease. A total of some 130,000,000 productive TCRbeta reads were generated by sequencing, corresponding to an average of about 4.17 million reads per sample. The study compared bulk TCRbeta repertoires between lung tumor tissue and matched distant non-tumor lung tissue from around 16 lung cancer patients. Around 30 paired specimens, one tumor and one normal lung sample per patient, were profiled by TCRbeta CDR3 sequencing.

Library preparation was by multiplex PCR. TCRdb names Illumina HiSeq 2500 as the instrument used. TCRbeta libraries were constructed through three rounds of nested PCR with primers (Table S4) according to protocols modified from ARM-PCR. Before sequencing, PCR products of 200-500 bp were cut from the gel and purified using the QIAquick gel extraction kit. For the original study's pipeline: Trimmomatic was used to clean the reads, FLASH merged the cleaned reads into complete CDR3 sequences, and MiTCR assigned the sequences to V(D)J germline segments. VDJtools was used to compute clonal diversity as the inverse Simpson's index. A read counted as productive if the sequence was in-frame and lacked a premature stop codon. The public reads were reanalyzed by TCRdb: fastp trimming at Q25, MiXCR alignment, in-frame beta chains only. Each entry merges the rows of one CDR3 protein and shows their most common DNA and genes. None of the V and J calls come from the authors' own analysis; TCRdb made them. The sample data list about 86,000 distinct CDR3 sequences, and more than 75% of these were observed just once. 21% of the sample goes to the ten largest clones.

Notes on this clonotype: The clone's antigen remains unknown. Germline is not matched at one junction end, which may reflect a read error.

Paper-wide results and their limitations: Only around 14 patients were in the cohort, and the authors stated that larger samples and more detailed clinical data are needed. A significantly larger cumulative share of the repertoire was made up by the top 100 clones in normal lung than in tumor tissue. Peripheral blood was not sequenced, so blood TCRbeta repertoires in these lung cancer patients were not examined. Neither the sequencing platform nor unique molecular identifiers are mentioned in the methods. TCR diversity (inverse Simpson) was significantly higher in tumor than in normal lung tissue (around 460 vs 160, P = 0.0075, Mann-Whitney U test). Significantly higher TCR diversity was found in younger patients, and higher tumor TCR diversity was associated with shorter overall and disease-free survival.

RNA was isolated from bulk unsorted tissue, and RNA quality was assessed with a NanoDrop ND-1000 and an Agilent 2100. The normal lung samples consisted of distant non-tumor tissue collected more than 3 cm from the tumor edge. The donors were newly diagnosed lung cancer patients admitted for thoracic surgery in China from August to November 2014 who had not received prior chemotherapy. Patients with previous radiotherapy or chemotherapy, or with another concurrent cancer, were excluded from the study. Pieces of surgical tissue measuring 1-2 cm3 were kept in RNAlater solution and held at -80 degrees C until needed. The specimen was distant non-tumor lung tissue. This TCR was sampled from a woman in her fifties or sixties with non-small cell lung cancer.

The CDR3 sequence is CVSSQDGGANQPQHF. Read as DNA, the sequence is TGCGTCAGCAGCCAAGACGGCGGAGCCAATCAGCCCCAGCATTTC. The V and J genes are TRBV4-1 and TRBJ1-5, with no D gene named confidently. According to the germline V gene, CDR1 reads MGHRA and CDR2 reads YSYEKL. The CDR3 goes from the cysteine to the phenylalanine over 15 residues. Only the CDR3 DNA stays, 45 bases, in frame from base 1.